One and the same sample provided the 17 T cell receptor beta chains below, sequenced in a study of shared clonotypes between healthy human individuals. The data were produced by immunoSEQ multiplex PCR, yet TCRdb's version contains in-frame clones alone and is incomplete. The data contain over a million clones, roughly 74% of them seen just once; the ten biggest clones take up roughly 0.61%. Sequenced: memory CD4+ T cells from PBMCs. The subset: CD45RA-negative fraction. The receptors were gathered from a man between 18 and 35 years old in good health. Some clones in this sample may be carry-over from other donors' samples.

The genes are TRBV15 and TRBJ1-1; D not certain. Germline loops: CDR1 LNHNV, CDR2 YYDKDF (reference sequence). This CDR3 is built from 14 residues. V was shortened by 0 bases and J by 1 base, with 6 bases between the two germline ends. The CDR3 DNA is TGTGCCACCAGCAGAGATGCTTCGAACACTGAAGCTTTCTTT. Its protein product is CATSRDASNTEAFF.

The chain uses TRBV19 and TRBJ2-3; TRBD1 agrees at 8 bases. Germline loops: CDR1 LNHDA, CDR2 SQIVND (reference sequence). V lost 3 bases, J lost 8 bases, and 4 bases stayed unmatched. The CDR3 spans 13 residues. Here the CDR3 reads CASSIGQGGTQYF. The CDR3 DNA sequence: TGTGCCAGTAGTATTGGACAGGGTGGTACGCAGTATTTT. Variable domain in full (rest from reference TRBV19 and TRBJ2-3): DGGITQSPKYLFRKEGQNVTLSCEQNLNHDAMYWYRQDPGQGLRLIYYSQIVNDFQKGDIAEGYSVSREKKESFPLTVTSAQKNPTAFYLCASSIGQGGTQYFGPGTRLTVL.

The count of this clone is one. The CDR3 coding sequence is TGTGCCAGTAGTGAGGACAGGGCCTATGGCTACACCTTC. Amino acid sequence: CASSEDRAYGYTF. The rearrangement links TRBV19 to TRBJ1-2, with 8 bases that match TRBD1. Germline loops: CDR1 LNHDA, CDR2 SQIVND (reference sequence). This CDR3 contains 13 residues. V lost 5 bases and J lost 4; bases outside the gene matches: 3.

The chain has TRBV7-2 and TRBJ2-5; 11 bases map to TRBD2. CDR3 size: 15 residues. Losses at the gene ends were 7 bases for V and 5 bases for J; bases not matched to a gene: 9. In germline, CDR1 is SGHTA, CDR2 FQGNSA. The CDR3 protein is CASKASSGRMETQYF. The CDR3 DNA sequence: TGTGCCAGCAAAGCGTCTAGCGGGAGGATGGAGACCCAGTACTTC. The full variable domain, rest sourced from reference TRBV7-2 and TRBJ2-5, is GAGVSQSPSNKVTEKGKDVELRCDPISGHTALYWYRQSLGQGLEFLIYFQGNSAPDKSGLPSDRFSAERTGGSVSTLTIQRTQQEDSAVYLCASKASSGRMETQYFGPGTRLLVL.

Comment on this clone: Other DNA sequences from this sample encode an identical CDR3 as well. The chain joins TRBV30 to TRBJ1-1; D unclear. V lost 2 bases and J 1 base, leaving 8 bases between the germline ends. The CDR3 length is 13 residues. Germline CDR1 GTSNPN, CDR2 SVGIG (reference sequence). CDR3 in amino acids: CAWSLGRNTEAFF. In DNA form, the CDR3 reads TGTGCCTGGAGTTTAGGCCGGAACACTGAAGCTTTCTTT.

The rearrangement uses TRBV29-1 and TRBJ1-1; possible D gene TRBD1, 5 bases. This CDR3 has 11 amino acids. Deletions cut 4 bases from V and 7 bases from J, with 10 bases between. CDR1 is SQVTM, CDR2 ANQGSEA, per germline. The CDR3 DNA follows: TGCAGCGTTGGTAACAGGATTGAAGCTTTCTTT. As protein: CSVGNRIEAFF. Based on the CDR3 plus reference TRBV29-1 and TRBJ1-1, the full variable domain is SAVISQKPSRDICQRGTSLTIQCQVDSQVTMMFWYRQQPGQSLTLIATANQGSEATYESGFVIDKFPISRPNLTFSTLTVSNMSPEDSSIYLCSVGNRIEAFFGQGTRLTVV.

This clone has only a few counts. V gene TRBV11-1 combines with J gene TRBJ1-1, with unresolved D. Trimming removed 3 bases from V and 7 bases from J, with 6 bases in between. The CDR3 consists of 11 residues. The V gene's germline CDR1 is SGHAT and CDR2 FQDESV (reference sequence). The CDR3 coding sequence is TGTGCCAGCAGCTTCGGAGATGAAGCTTTCTTT. It encodes CASSFGDEAFF.

This clone was observed a few times. J is TRBJ1-1 and V is TRBV27; the D is unclear. CDR3 length: 14 amino acids. V was shortened by 4 bases and J by 1 base, with 10 bases between the two germline ends. Per the germline V gene, CDR1 is MNHEY and CDR2 is SMNVEV (reference sequence). The CDR3 loop is CASSSREANTEAFF. CDR3 in DNA: TGTGCCAGCAGTTCCCGGGAGGCGAACACTGAAGCTTTCTTT.

The genes are TRBV5-6 and TRBJ1-1, with D unresolved. The V end lost 5 bases, the J end lost 1 base, and 9 bases lay between the germline ends. The CDR3 is made up of 13 amino acids. Germline values: CDR1 SGHDT, CDR2 YYEEEE. CDR3 loop: CASRRAENTEAFF. CDR3 nucleotide sequence: TGTGCCAGCAGAAGGGCAGAGAACACTGAAGCTTTCTTT.

The rearrangement links TRBV28 to TRBJ1-3; D is undetermined. Trimming left V 2 bases short and J 0 bases short, with 8 bases between. This CDR3 is 15 amino acids long. Germline V gives CDR1 MDHEN, CDR2 SYDVKM. CDR3 sequence (DNA): TGTGCCAGCAGTTTAAGGACTTACTCTGGAAACACCATATATTTT. Amino acid sequence: CASSLRTYSGNTIYF.

V is TRBV28 and J is TRBJ1-4; D uncertain. The CDR3 sequence is 15 residues long. V shed 5 bases and J shed 4 bases, with 14 bases lying between them. Germline V gives CDR1 MDHEN, CDR2 SYDVKM. CDR3 sequence: CASSPPARGNEKLFF. As DNA, the CDR3 is TGTGCCAGCAGTCCCCCGGCGCGTGGTAATGAAAAACTGTTTTTT.

The V gene is TRBV2, the J gene TRBJ2-6; 7 bases are a match to TRBD1. J was trimmed by 0 bases and V by 8 bases; bases with no gene match: 4. CDR1 and CDR2 from the germline V gene are SNHLY and FYNNEI. This CDR3 has 15 amino acids. Here the CDR3 DNA reads TGTGCCAGCCGGGACAGCAACTCTGGGGCCAACGTCCTGACTTTC. Protein product: CASRDSNSGANVLTF.

This clone has a single count. V is TRBV28 and J is TRBJ2-5, with D maybe TRBD1 (6 bases). There are 14 residues in the CDR3. V was shortened by 5 bases and J by 7 bases, with 17 bases between the two germline ends. Germline CDR1 reads MDHEN; CDR2 reads SYDVKM. The CDR3 loop is CASSPSDRIGTQYF. CDR3 coding DNA: TGTGCCAGCAGTCCGTCAGACAGGATTGGGACCCAGTACTTC.

This clone has a single count. The chain employs TRBV6-5 and TRBJ1-2; D remains ambiguous. Trimming left V 10 bases short and J 3 bases short, with 9 bases between. The CDR3 runs 11 residues. The germline gives CDR1 MNHEY, CDR2 SVGAGI. This chain's CDR3 is CATSRDYGYTF. In DNA, the CDR3 is TGTGCCACGAGTAGAGACTATGGCTACACCTTC.

The V gene is TRBV9, the J gene TRBJ2-3, with D uncertain. Germline CDR1 SGDLS, CDR2 YYNGEE. The V and J ends lost 0 bases and 1 base respectively, with 12 bases between them. CDR3 length equals 16 residues. The CDR3 DNA follows: TGTGCCAGCAGCGTAGGAATAGCCCCGGGCACAGATACGCAGTATTTT. Protein: CASSVGIAPGTDTQYF. Based on the CDR3 plus reference TRBV9 and TRBJ2-3, the full variable domain is DSGVTQTPKHLITATGQRVTLRCSPRSGDLSVYWYQQSLDQGLQFLIQYYNGEERAKGNILERFSAQQFPDLHSELNLSSLELGDSALYFCASSVGIAPGTDTQYFGPGTRLTVL.

This rearrangement joins TRBV4-2 to TRBJ2-7, with a possible D match to TRBD1 (6 bases). Trimming shortened V by 4 bases and J by 4 bases, and 17 bases separated the two germline ends. This CDR3 is 15 amino acids long. Germline values: CDR1 LGHNA, CDR2 YNFKEQ. CDR3 nucleotide sequence: TGTGCCAGCAGCCCAAGTGCGTCCCAGGGGTACGAGCAGTACTTC. It specifies CASSPSASQGYEQYF.

Details on this clone: This specimen includes other DNA sequences encoding the same CDR3. The V call is TRBV9, the J call TRBJ2-1; D is possibly TRBD1 (5 bases). Germline assignment: CDR1 SGDLS and CDR2 YYNGEE. Between the trimmed V and J ends, which lost 0 bases and 5 bases, there was a span of 9 bases. The length of the CDR3 is 14 residues. The CDR3 loop reads CASSVGQGNNEQFF. The CDR3 DNA sequence: TGTGCCAGCAGCGTAGGGCAGGGCAACAATGAGCAGTTCTTC.